This T cell receptor beta chain emerged from a study of blood T cell repertoires in COVID-19. Whole-study context: Sources were T cells, B-cell-depleted T cells, or PBMCs; the material itself was cDNA or gDNA.

Seattle patient enrollment occurred during active infection, with longitudinal follow-up thereafter. The CDR3 spans 17 residues. Trimming took off 5 bases at V and 2 bases at J, with 19 bases between the two ends. Germline V gives CDR1 SGHVS, CDR2 FNYEAQ. In the authors' workflow: Scientists estimated how many nucleated cells there were by amplifying reference gene primers. This table comes from immunoSEQ multiplex PCR, and its TCRdb copy is limited to in-frame clones, with some not included. V and J calls and clone size are those listed in that table; D and trimming were worked out from the DNA. This sample carries 90,000 or so clones, under 90% of them seen once, and the ten largest clones take more than 4.5%.

The origin of this receptor is a man aged 55 to 70 with COVID-19, enrolled during active disease. The sample comprised peripheral blood. This chain connects TRBV7-6 to TRBJ1-3; D is possibly TRBD1 (5 bases). CDR3: CASSRRGRDSPGNTIYF. The DNA for the CDR3 is TGTGCCAGCAGCCGGCGGGGCAGGGATTCGCCTGGAAACACCATATATTTT.